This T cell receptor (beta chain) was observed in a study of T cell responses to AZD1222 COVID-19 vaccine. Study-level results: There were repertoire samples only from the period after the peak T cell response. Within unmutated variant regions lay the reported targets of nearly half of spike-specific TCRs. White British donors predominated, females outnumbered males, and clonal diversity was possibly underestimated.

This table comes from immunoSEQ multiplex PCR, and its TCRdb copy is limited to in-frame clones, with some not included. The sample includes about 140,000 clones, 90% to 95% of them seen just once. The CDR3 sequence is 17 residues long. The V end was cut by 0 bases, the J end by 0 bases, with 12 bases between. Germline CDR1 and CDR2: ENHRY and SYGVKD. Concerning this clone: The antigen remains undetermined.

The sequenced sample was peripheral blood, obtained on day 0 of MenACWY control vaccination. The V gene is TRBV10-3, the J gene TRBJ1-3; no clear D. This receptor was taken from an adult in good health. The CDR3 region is CAISESIGSFSGNTIYF. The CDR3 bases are TGTGCCATCAGTGAGTCGATTGGCAGCTTCTCTGGAAACACCATATATTTT.